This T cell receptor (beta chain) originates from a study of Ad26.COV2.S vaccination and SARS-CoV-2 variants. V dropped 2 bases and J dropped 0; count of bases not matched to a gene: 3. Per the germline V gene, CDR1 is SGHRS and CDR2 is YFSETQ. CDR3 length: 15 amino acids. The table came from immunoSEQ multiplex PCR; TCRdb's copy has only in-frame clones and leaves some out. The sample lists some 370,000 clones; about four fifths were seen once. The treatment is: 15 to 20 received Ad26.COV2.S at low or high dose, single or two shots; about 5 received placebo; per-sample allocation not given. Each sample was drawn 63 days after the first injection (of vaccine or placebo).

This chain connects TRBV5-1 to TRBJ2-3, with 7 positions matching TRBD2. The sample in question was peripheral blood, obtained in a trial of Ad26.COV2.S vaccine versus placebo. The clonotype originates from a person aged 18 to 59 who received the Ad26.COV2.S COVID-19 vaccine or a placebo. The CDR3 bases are TGCGCCAGCAGCTTAACGGGAGGTAGCACAGATACGCAGTATTTT. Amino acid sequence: CASSLTGGSTDTQYF.